One sample yielded the 13 T cell receptor beta chains listed below, sequenced in a study of T cells after yellow fever vaccination. TCRdb analysed the 5' RACE reads with MiXCR anew, one entry per CDR3 protein. This sample has about 630,000 distinct CDR3 sequences, with 9% to 15% found just once. The starting material was PBMCs, obtained on the day of the yellow fever booster vaccination. These receptors were obtained from a young man who received the YFV17D yellow fever vaccine.

This rearrangement joins TRBV7-9 to TRBJ2-1; D is undetermined. The CDR3 contains 14 residues. V gave up 8 bases and J gave up 0 bases, with 11 bases separating them. The germline gives CDR1 SEHNR, CDR2 FQNEAQ (reference sequence). The CDR3 loop is CASQGKSSYNEQFF. CDR3 coding DNA: TGTGCCAGCCAAGGGAAAAGCTCCTACAATGAGCAGTTCTTC.

This clonotype was seen only a few times. The chain has TRBV12-3 or TRBV12-4 and TRBJ2-7, with D hard to call. The V and J ends lost 2 bases and 0 bases respectively, with 11 bases between them. CDR3 length: 15 residues. The CDR3 loop is CASSLIPTVSYEQYF. As DNA, the CDR3 is TGTGCCAGCAGTTTAATTCCCACGGTCTCCTACGAGCAGTACTTC.

This sequence joins TRBV15 and TRBJ2-1, with D possibly being TRBD2 (6 bases). The CDR3 runs to 20 residues. The ends were cut back, 6 bases at V and 0 bases at J, with 27 bases in the middle. CDR1 LNHNV and CDR2 YYDKDF come from the germline V gene (reference sequence). The CDR3 reads CATSAKRDLGGPSSYNEQFF. The CDR3 DNA is TGTGCCACCAGTGCTAAAAGGGACTTAGGAGGCCCCAGCTCCTACAATGAGCAGTTCTTC.

This clonotype was seen a handful of times. The chain recombines TRBV15 with TRBJ2-5; 8 bases line up with TRBD2. The CDR3 loop spans 14 amino acids. V lost 1 base and J lost 2; bases outside the gene matches: 0. Germline lookup yields CDR1 LNHNV and CDR2 YYDKDF (reference sequence). The CDR3 sequence is CATSRGLAQETQYF. CDR3 DNA sequence: TGTGCCACCAGCAGAGGACTAGCGCAAGAGACCCAGTACTTC.

The chain has TRBV20-1 and TRBJ2-1, with 8 positions matching TRBD2. Trimming at V came to 2 bases and at J to 7 bases, leaving 10 bases not matched to a gene. There are 15 residues in the CDR3. Per germline, CDR1 DFQATT and CDR2 SNEGSKA (reference sequence). As DNA, the CDR3 is TGCAGTGCTAGAACTCCAGCGGGGGAGGGGAATGAGCAGTTCTTC. Translated, it gives CSARTPAGEGNEQFF.

The table lists this clonotype with a few counts. The V and J genes are TRBV10-1 and TRBJ2-7; D remains unclear. The CDR3 runs 14 residues. Germline V gives CDR1 WNHNN, CDR2 SYGVQD (reference sequence). Trimming shortened V by 6 bases and J by 0 bases, and 12 bases separated the two germline ends. The CDR3 sequence: CASSRDLNSYEQYF. CDR3 DNA: TGCGCCAGCAGCCGAGACTTGAACTCCTACGAGCAGTACTTC.

This clonotype was detected only a few times. The rearrangement links TRBV2 to TRBJ1-4, with D uncertain. The germline CDR1 and CDR2 sequences are SNHLY and FYNNEI. This CDR3 is 17 amino acids long. V shed 2 bases and J shed 0 bases, with 13 bases lying between them. Here the CDR3 reads CASSEYELWSTNEKLFF. The CDR3 DNA is TGTGCCAGCAGTGAATATGAATTATGGTCAACTAATGAAAAACTGTTTTTT.

This clonotype was recorded a few times. The chain uses TRBV20-1 and TRBJ2-7; the match to TRBD1 covers 8 bases. J gave up 2 bases and V 5 bases, and 5 bases lay outside the gene matches. The germline gives CDR1 DFQATT, CDR2 SNEGSKA (reference sequence). This CDR3 has 13 amino acids. The CDR3 protein is CSARDRRTYEQYF. CDR3 coding DNA: TGCAGTGCTCGGGACAGGAGGACCTACGAGCAGTACTTC.

The chain couples TRBV24-1 to TRBJ2-1, with a possible D match to TRBD2 (5 bases). The V gene's germline CDR1 is KGHDR and CDR2 SFDVKD. The CDR3 runs 15 residues. V was pared by 10 bases and J by 7 bases, with 22 bases between. The DNA for the CDR3 is TGTGCCACTTCGTCTCGGAGGACCCCCTCGAATGAGCAGTTCTTC. This translates into CATSSRRTPSNEQFF.

In this sample, this clonotype turned up a few times. The chain recombines TRBV6-2 or TRBV6-3 with TRBJ2-7, with no clear D. Germline V gives CDR1 MNHEY, CDR2 SVGEGT. The CDR3 covers 13 residues. With 2 bases removed from V and 3 bases from J, the gap between germline ends came to 8 bases. The CDR3, as DNA: TGTGCCAGCAGTTACGGGAATCACTACGAGCAGTACTTC. This encodes CASSYGNHYEQYF.

This clonotype has only a few counts. The genes are TRBV6-5 and TRBJ1-6, with 9 bases matching TRBD1. Germline V gene data show CDR1 as MNHEY and CDR2 as SVGAGI. V lost 4 bases and J lost 8; bases outside the gene matches: 6. The CDR3 totals 15 residues. CDR3: CASSWTGDFDSPLHF. The CDR3, as DNA: TGTGCCAGCAGTTGGACAGGGGACTTCGATTCACCCCTCCACTTT.

This clonotype was seen a few times. The chain has TRBV7-3 and TRBJ2-3, with 10 positions matching TRBD2. The CDR3 is 16 residues long. Unmatched junction bases numbered 8, after V lost 3 bases and J lost 5 bases. The germline CDR1 and CDR2 sequences are SGHTA and FQGTGA. CDR3 in amino acids: CASSLGAGGGVDTQYF. CDR3 coding DNA: TGTGCCAGCAGCTTGGGAGCGGGAGGGGGGGTAGATACGCAGTATTTT.

This clonotype was seen at least ten times. The chain carries TRBV5-1 and TRBJ2-2; TRBD1 matches 8 bases. V shed 4 bases, J shed 3 bases, and the junction held 2 bases outside the gene matches. The CDR3 covers 14 residues. CDR1 and CDR2 from the germline V gene are SGHRS and YFSETQ. The CDR3 spells CASSQDRDTGELFF. The DNA of the CDR3 is TGCGCCAGCAGCCAGGACAGGGACACCGGGGAGCTGTTTTTT.